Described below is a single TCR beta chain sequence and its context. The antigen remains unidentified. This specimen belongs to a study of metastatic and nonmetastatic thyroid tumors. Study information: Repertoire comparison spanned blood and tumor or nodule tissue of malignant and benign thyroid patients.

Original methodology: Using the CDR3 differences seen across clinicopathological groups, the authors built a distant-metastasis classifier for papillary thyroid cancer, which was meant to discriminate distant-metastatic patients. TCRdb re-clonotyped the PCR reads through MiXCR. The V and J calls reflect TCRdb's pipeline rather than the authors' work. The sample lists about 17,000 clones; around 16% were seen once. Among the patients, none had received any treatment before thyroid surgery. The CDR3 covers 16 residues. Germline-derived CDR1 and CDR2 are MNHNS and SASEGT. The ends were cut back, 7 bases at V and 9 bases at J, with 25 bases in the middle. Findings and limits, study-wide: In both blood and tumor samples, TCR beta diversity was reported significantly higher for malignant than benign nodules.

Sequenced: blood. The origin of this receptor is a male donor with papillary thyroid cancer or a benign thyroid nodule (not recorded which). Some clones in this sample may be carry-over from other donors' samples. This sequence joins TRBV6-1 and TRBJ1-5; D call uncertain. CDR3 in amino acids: CASKPRYDALEAPQHF. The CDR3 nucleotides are TGTGCCAGCAAGCCGAGATATGACGCCCTGGAGGCGCCCCAGCATTTT.